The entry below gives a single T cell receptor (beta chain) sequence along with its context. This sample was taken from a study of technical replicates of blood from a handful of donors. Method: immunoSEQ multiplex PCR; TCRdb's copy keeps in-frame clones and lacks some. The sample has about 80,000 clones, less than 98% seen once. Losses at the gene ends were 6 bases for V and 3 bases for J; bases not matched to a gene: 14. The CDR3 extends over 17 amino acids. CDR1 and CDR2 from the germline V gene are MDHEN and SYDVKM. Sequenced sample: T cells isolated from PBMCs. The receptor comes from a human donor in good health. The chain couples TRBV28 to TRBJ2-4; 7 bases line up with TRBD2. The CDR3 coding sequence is TGTGCCAGCAGCTCCCAAAATGTGACTAGCTACAAAAACATTCAGTACTTC. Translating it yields CASSSQNVTSYKNIQYF.